This TCR beta chain originates from a study of blood T cell repertoires in COVID-19. Under the authors' procedure: Amplified reference gene primers provided the basis for estimating nucleated cell counts. Using immunoSEQ multiplex PCR, the repertoire was profiled, and TCRdb retains in-frame clones only, with some absent. The DNA was the basis for D and trimming; V, J and clone size are from that table. The sample lists roughly 84,000 clones, about 82% occurring once. V lost 0 bases and J 3 bases, leaving 9 bases between the germline ends. CDR1 SGHDT and CDR2 YYEEEE come from the germline V gene. This CDR3 comprises 14 residues.

The chain is built from TRBV5-6 and TRBJ1-2, with D possibly TRBD1 on 5 matching bases. The sequence was obtained from a woman aged 80 or over with acute or convalescent COVID-19. Sequenced sample: peripheral blood. The DNA for the CDR3 is TGTGCCAGCAGCTTGGGCCAGGGTGACTATGGCTACACCTTC. It translates to CASSLGQGDYGYTF.